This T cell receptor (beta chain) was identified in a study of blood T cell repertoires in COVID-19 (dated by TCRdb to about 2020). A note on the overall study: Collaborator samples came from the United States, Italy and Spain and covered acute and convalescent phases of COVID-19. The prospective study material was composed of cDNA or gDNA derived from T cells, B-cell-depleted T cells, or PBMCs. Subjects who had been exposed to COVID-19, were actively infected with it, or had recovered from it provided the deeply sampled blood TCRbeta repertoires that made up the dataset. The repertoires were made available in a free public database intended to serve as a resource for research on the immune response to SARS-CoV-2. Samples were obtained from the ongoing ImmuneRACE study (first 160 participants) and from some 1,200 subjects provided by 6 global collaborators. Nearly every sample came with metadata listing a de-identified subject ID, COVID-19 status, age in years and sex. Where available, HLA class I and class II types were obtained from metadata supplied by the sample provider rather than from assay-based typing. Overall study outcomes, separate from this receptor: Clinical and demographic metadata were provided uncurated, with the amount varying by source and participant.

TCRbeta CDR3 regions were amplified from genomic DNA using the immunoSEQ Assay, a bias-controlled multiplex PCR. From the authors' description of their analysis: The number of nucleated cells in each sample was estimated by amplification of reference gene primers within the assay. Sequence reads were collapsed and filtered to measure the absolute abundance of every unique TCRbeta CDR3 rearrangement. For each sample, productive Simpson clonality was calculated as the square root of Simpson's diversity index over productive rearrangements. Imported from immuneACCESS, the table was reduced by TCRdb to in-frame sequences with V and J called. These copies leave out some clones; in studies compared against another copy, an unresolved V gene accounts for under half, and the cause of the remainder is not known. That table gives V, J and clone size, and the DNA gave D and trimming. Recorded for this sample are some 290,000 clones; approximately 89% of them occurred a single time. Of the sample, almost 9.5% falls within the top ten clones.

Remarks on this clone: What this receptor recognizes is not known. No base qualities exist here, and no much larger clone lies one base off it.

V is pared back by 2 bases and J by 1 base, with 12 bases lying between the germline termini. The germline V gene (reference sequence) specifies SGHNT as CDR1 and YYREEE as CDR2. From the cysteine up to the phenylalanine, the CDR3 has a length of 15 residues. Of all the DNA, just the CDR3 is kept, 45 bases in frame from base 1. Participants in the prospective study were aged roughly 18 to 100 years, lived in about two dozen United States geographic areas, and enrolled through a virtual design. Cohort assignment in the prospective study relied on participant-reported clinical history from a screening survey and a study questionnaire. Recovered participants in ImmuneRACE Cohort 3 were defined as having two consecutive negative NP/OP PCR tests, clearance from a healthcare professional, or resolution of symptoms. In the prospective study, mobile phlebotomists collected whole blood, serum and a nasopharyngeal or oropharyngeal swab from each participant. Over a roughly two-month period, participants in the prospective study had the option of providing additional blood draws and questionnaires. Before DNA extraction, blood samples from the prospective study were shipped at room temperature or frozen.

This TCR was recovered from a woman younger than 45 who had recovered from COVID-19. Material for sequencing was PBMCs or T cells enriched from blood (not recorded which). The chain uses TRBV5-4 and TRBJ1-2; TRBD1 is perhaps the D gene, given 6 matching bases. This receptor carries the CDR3 CASSLQGLGNYGYTF. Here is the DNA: TGTGCCAGCAGCTTACAGGGTTTAGGTAACTATGGCTACACCTTC.